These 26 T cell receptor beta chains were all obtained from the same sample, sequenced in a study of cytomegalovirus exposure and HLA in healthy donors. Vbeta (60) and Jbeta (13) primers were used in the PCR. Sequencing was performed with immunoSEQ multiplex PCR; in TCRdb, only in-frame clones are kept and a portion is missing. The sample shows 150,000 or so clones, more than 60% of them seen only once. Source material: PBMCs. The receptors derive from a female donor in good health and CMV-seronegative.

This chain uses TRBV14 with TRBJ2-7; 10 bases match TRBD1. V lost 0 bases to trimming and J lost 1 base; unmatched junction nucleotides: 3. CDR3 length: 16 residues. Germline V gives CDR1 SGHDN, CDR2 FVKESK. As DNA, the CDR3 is TGTGCCAGCAGCCAAGAATTGGGACAGGGGTCCTACGAGCAGTACTTC. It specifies CASSQELGQGSYEQYF.

This CDR3 is CASSQDPGQAETQYF. The CDR3, as DNA: TGTGCCAGCAGCCAAGATCCGGGACAGGCAGAGACCCAGTACTTC. The V gene is TRBV4-2, the J gene TRBJ2-5; 8 nucleotides line up with TRBD1. Trimming removed 0 bases from V and 4 bases from J; junction bases left unmatched: 4. Germline assignment: CDR1 LGHNA and CDR2 YNFKEQ. The CDR3 loop spans 15 amino acids.

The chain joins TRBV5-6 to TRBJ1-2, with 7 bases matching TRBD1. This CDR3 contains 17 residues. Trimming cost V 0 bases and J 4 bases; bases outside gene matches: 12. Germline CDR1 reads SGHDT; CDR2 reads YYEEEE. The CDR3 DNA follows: TGTGCCAGCAGCTTGGGACAGGGAAGGGCCCTGGGCTATGGCTACACCTTC. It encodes CASSLGQGRALGYGYTF.

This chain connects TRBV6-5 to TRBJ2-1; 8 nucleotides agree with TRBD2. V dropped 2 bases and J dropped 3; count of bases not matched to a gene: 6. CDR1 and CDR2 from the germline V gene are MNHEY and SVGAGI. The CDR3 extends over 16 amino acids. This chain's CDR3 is CASSYLRGGDYNEQFF. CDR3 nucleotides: TGTGCCAGCAGTTACCTCCGGGGGGGTGACTACAATGAGCAGTTCTTC.

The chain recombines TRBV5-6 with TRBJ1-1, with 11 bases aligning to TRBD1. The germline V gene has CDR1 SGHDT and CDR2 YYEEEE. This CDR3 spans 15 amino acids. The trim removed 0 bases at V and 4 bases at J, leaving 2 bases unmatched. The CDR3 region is CASSLEGQGGTEAFF. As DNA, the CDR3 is TGTGCCAGCAGCTTGGAGGGACAGGGGGGCACTGAAGCTTTCTTT.

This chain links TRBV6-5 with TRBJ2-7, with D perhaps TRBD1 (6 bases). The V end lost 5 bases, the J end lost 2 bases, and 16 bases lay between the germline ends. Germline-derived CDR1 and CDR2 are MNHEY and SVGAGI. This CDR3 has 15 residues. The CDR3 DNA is TGTGCCAGCAGTACCACGGACAGTCCGGCCTACGAGCAGTACTTC. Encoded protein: CASSTTDSPAYEQYF.

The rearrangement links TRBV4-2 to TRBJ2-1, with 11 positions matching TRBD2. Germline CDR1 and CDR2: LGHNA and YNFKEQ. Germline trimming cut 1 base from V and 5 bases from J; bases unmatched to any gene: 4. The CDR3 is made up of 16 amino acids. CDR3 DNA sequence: TGTGCCAGCAGCCAAGGCGGGACTAGCGGCAACAATGAGCAGTTCTTC. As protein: CASSQGGTSGNNEQFF.

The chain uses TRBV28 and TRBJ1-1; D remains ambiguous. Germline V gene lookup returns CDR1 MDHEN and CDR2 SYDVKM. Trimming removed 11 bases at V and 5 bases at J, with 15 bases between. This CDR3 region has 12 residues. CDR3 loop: CAVGFTGTEAFF. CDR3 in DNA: TGTGCCGTGGGGTTTACGGGAACTGAAGCTTTCTTT.

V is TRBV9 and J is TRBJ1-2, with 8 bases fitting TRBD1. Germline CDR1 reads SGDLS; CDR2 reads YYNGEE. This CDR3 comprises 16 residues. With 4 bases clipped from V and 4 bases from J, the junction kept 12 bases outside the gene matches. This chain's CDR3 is CASSPNPGGPIYGYTF. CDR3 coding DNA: TGTGCCAGCAGCCCAAACCCAGGGGGCCCGATCTATGGCTACACCTTC.

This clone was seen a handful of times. CDR3 DNA sequence: TGTGCCAGCAGTTCAGGGGGGTGGCCCTACGAGCAGTACTTC. This translates into CASSSGGWPYEQYF. The gene calls are TRBV27 and TRBJ2-7, with TRBD1 as a possible D gene (7 bases). The CDR3 covers 14 residues. The germline CDR1 and CDR2 sequences are MNHEY and SMNVEV (reference sequence). V was cut by 4 bases and J by 2 bases, with 12 bases left in between.

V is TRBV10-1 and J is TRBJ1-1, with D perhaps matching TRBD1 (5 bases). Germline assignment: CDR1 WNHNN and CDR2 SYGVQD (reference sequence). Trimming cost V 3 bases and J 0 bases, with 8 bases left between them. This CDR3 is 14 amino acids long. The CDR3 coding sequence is TGCGCCAGCAGTGAATCGGGGGTGAACACTGAAGCTTTCTTT. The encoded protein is CASSESGVNTEAFF.

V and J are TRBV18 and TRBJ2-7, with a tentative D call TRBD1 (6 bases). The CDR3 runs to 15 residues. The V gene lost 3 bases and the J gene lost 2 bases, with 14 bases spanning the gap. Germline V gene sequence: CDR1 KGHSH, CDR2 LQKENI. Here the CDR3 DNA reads TGTGCCAGCTCACCGCGTGGGGGCTCAACCTACGAGCAGTACTTC. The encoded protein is CASSPRGGSTYEQYF.

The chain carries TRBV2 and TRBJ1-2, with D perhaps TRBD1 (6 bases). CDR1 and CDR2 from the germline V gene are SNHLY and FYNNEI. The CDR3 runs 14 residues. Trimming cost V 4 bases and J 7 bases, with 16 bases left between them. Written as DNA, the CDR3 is TGTGCCAGCAGTGGCCTGGGGGCGCCTCGTGGCTACACCTTC. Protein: CASSGLGAPRGYTF.

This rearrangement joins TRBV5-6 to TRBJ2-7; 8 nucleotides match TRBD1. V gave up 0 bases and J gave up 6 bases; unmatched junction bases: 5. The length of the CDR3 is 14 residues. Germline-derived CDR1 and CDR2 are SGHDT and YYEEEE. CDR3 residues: CASSLVTGASEQYF. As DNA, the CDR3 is TGTGCCAGCAGCTTGGTGACAGGGGCAAGCGAGCAGTACTTC.

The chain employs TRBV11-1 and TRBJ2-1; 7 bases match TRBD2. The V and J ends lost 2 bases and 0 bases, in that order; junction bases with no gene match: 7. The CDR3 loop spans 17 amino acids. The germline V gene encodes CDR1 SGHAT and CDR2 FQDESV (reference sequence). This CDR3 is CASSLFTRESSYNEQFF. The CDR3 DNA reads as TGTGCCAGCAGCTTATTTACGCGGGAGAGCTCCTACAATGAGCAGTTCTTC.

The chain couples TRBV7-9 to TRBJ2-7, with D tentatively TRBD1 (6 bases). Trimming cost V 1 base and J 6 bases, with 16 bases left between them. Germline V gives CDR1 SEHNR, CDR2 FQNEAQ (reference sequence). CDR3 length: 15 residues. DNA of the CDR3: TGTGCCAGCAGCTTAGTGCACCCAGGGGTGAGCGAGCAGTACTTC. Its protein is CASSLVHPGVSEQYF.

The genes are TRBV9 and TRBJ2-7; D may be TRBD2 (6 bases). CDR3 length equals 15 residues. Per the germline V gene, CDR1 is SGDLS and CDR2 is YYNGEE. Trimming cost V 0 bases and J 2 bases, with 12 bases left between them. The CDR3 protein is CASSVGGTVAYEQYF. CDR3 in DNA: TGTGCCAGCAGCGTAGGCGGGACCGTAGCCTACGAGCAGTACTTC.

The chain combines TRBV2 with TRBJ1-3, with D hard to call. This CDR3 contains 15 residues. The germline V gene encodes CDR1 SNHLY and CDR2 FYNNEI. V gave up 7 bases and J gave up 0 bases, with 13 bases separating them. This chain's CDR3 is CASMGSLRSGNTIYF. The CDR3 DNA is TGTGCCAGCATGGGTAGCCTGCGCTCTGGAAACACCATATATTTT.

The CDR3 loop reads CASSLIGLRDRYYNEQFF. CDR3 in DNA: TGTGCCAGCAGCTTAATCGGCCTGCGGGACAGGTACTACAATGAGCAGTTCTTC. The rearrangement joins TRBV7-6 to TRBJ2-1; the match to TRBD1 covers 8 bases. The V segment lost 2 bases and the J segment 3 bases; nucleotides outside the gene matches: 12. CDR1 is SGHVS and CDR2 is FNYEAQ in the germline V gene. The CDR3 runs 18 residues.

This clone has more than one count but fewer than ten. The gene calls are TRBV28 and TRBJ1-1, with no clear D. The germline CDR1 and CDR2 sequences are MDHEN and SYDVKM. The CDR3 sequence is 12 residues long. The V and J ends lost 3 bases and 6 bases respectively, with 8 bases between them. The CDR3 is CASSFYVAEAFF. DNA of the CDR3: TGTGCCAGCAGTTTTTATGTTGCTGAAGCTTTCTTT.

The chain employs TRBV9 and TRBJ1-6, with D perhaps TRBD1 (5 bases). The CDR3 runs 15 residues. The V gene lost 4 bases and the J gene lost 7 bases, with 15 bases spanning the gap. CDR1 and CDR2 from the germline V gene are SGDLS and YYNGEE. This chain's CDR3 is CASSLPGLLNSPLHF. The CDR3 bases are TGTGCCAGCAGCCTACCGGGACTGTTAAATTCACCCCTCCACTTT.

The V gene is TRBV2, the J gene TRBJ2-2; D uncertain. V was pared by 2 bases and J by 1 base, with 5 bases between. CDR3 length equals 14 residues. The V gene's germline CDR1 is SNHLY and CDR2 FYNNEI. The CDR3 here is CASSERGNTGELFF. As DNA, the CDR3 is TGTGCCAGCAGTGAACGCGGGAACACCGGGGAGCTGTTTTTT.

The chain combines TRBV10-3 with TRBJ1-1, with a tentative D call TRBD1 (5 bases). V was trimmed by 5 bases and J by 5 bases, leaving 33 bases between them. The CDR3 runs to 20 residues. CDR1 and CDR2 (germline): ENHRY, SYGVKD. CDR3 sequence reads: CAISLNFGTTRSSAGTEAFF. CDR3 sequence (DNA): TGTGCCATCAGTCTTAACTTTGGGACGACAAGGTCCTCTGCGGGAACTGAAGCTTTCTTT.

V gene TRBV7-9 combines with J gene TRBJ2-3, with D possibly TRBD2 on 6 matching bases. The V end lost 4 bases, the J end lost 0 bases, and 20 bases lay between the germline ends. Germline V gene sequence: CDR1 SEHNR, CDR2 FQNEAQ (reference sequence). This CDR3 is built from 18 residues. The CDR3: CASSSWRGSGGSTDTQYF. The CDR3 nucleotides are TGTGCCAGCAGCTCATGGAGGGGTTCCGGGGGAAGCACAGATACGCAGTATTTT.

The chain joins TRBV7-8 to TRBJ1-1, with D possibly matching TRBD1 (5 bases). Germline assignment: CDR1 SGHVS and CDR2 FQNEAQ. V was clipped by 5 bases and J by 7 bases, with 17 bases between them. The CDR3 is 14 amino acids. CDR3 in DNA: TGTGCCAGCAGCCCATCATTAGGGGCTGGTGAAGCTTTCTTT. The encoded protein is CASSPSLGAGEAFF. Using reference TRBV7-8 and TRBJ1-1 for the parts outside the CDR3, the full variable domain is GAGVSQSPRYKVAKRGQDVALRCDPISGHVSLFWYQQALGQGPEFLTYFQNEAQLDKSGLPSDRFFAERPEGSVSTLKIQRTQQEDSAVYLCASSPSLGAGEAFFGQGTRLTVV.

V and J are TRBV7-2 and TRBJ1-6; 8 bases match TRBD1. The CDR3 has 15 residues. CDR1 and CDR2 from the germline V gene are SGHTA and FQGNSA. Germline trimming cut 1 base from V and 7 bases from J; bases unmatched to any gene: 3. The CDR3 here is CASSLVTGENSPLHF. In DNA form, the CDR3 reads TGTGCCAGCAGCTTAGTGACAGGGGAAAATTCACCCCTCCACTTT.